The clone carrying this T cell receptor beta chain occurred a few times. The source of the sample is a study of beta chain features in type 1 diabetes. The length of the CDR3 is 11 residues. CDR1 DFQATT and CDR2 SNEGSKA come from the germline V gene (reference sequence). Deletions cut 2 bases from V and 4 bases from J, with 5 bases between. The investigators reverse transcribed all of the isolated RNA, so they sequenced expressed TCRB transcripts. This table comes from immunoSEQ multiplex PCR, and its TCRdb copy is limited to in-frame clones, with some not included. The table includes about 340,000 clones, roughly 8% detected once.

The V and J genes are TRBV20-1 and TRBJ2-5, with D possibly TRBD1 on 5 matching bases. The sample taken for sequencing was central memory CD4+ T cells from blood. This receptor was identified in a woman younger than 30 in good health. The CDR3 here is CSARRGETQYF. The CDR3 DNA is TGCAGTGCTAGAAGGGGAGAGACCCAGTACTTC.